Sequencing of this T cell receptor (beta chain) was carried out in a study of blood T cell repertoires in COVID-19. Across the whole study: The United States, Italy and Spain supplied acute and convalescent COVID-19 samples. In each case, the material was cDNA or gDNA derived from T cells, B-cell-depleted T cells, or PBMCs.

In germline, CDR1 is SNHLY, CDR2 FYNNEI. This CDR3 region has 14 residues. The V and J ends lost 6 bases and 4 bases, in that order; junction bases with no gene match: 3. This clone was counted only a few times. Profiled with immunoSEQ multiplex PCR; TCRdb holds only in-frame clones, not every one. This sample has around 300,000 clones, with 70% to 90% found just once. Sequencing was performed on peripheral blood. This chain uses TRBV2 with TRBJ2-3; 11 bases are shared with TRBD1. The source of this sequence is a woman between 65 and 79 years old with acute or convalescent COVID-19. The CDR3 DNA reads TGTGCCAGCAGGGGACAGGGGGGCTCAGATACGCAGTATTTT. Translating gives CASRGQGGSDTQYF.